This TCR beta chain is drawn from a study of long-term antiretroviral therapy in people with HIV. The authors ran the immunoSEQ assay, v3.0, at survey level. TCRdb's copy holds only in-frame clones and misses some; the assay was immunoSEQ multiplex PCR. The data contain over 10,000 clones, 60% to 80% of them singletons. A note on this clone: The target antigen is unknown.

Whole-study findings and limits: Post-ART diversity increased but stayed below transplant donor controls.

The sequencing here drew on unsorted PBMCs, taken 0.8 years before starting antiretroviral therapy. The clonotype was recovered from a middle-aged woman with HIV.

The CDR3 DNA is TGTGCCAGCATTGGGGAGGACAATGAAAAACTGTTTTTT. This sequence encodes CASIGEDNEKLFF. The chain combines TRBV2 with TRBJ1-4, with D uncertain. The ends were cut back, 7 bases at V and 5 bases at J, with 11 bases in the middle. CDR1 is SNHLY and CDR2 is FYNNEI in the germline V gene. The CDR3 is 13 residues long.